This TCR beta chain was retrieved from a study of shared clonotypes between healthy human individuals (TCRdb year 2020). Context from the whole study: Three men and a couple of women, aged 18 to 49 years, made up the cohort. For each donor, CD4 naive and CD4 memory were each run on three plates, CD8 naive on two plates, and CD8 memory on one plate. The study deeply sequenced blood TCR repertoires of five healthy adults to estimate repertoire size and the extent of clonotype sharing between individuals. Libraries were prepared and TCR repertoires were sequenced by different laboratories using diverse techniques, in order to increase sequencing depth and limit assay-specific biases. Per donor, leukapheresis produced somewhere between about 0.94 and 9.5 billion PBMCs.

The paper's findings and limits, for the study overall: Across four donors, about 4.5% of naive CD4, 3% to 3.5% of naive CD8, roughly 2.3% of memory CD4, and 0.4% of memory CD8 clonotypes were shared. Clonotypes shared by all four sorted-subset donors showed higher generation probabilities than non-shared clonotypes. Naive subsets generally had larger estimated clonotype richness than memory subsets. Sampling was restricted to blood, and TCR repertoires in tissue are likely to differ from TCR repertoires in blood. Because the study included a small number of donors, the genetic and exposure-history diversity represented was limited. Pairwise subsampling led to the expectation that sequencing depth would affect the degree of clonotype sharing among donors. Even with the large sequencing depth, rarefaction of the sorted-subset datasets indicated that sequencing was incomplete.

Notes on this clone: There is no known antigen for this receptor. One base away there is no much larger clone; base qualities are not given.

TCR CDR3 regions were amplified from genomic DNA by multiplex PCR using the deep immunoSEQ assay. Genomic DNA extracted from each cell subset was distributed evenly over all wells of several immunoSEQ 96-well plates, and each plate served as one replicate. For sorted subsets, each replicate PCR was loaded with 200 ng genomic DNA, equivalent to roughly 30,000 T cell genomes. Purified libraries were measured with a Qubit 3.0 fluorometer, size-checked on a Bioanalyzer 2100, and measured again with the KAPA Library Quantification kit. Every immunoSEQ 96-well plate was sequenced on a separate single-read 150-cycle Illumina NextSeq 550 flow cell. Under the source paper's analysis protocol: Because the immunoSEQ output included only junctional sequences and no quality scores, the filtering could not be the same as the filtering used for full-length reads. To assign V/J genes and CDR3, sequences were annotated using PyIR, a Python wrapper for IgBLAST v1.9, with IMGT germline references. Reads were removed for weak V/J assignments (E-value above 1e-6), missing CDR3, stop codons, out-of-frame junctions, or ambiguous translated residues. V3J clonotypes were defined as sequences sharing the same inferred V gene, J gene, and CDR3 amino acid sequence. Percentage overlap between repertoires was calculated by dividing the number of shared unique clonotypes by the size of the smaller repertoire. Repertoire richness was assessed with RTK rarefaction, the Chao1 estimator, and Recon v2.1 estimates of unobserved clonotypes. For all TCRbeta clonotypes obtained by the gDNA method from a handful of donors, generation probabilities were computed with OLGA. The table comes from immuneACCESS by way of TCRdb, which keeps in-frame sequences with V and J called. Part of the clones is missing from these tables; in studies checked, under half for an unresolved V gene and the rest for unknown reasons. V and J calls and clone size come straight from that table; D and trimming were deduced from the DNA. The sample contains some 1.5 million clones, under 99% of them found a single time. The top ten clonotypes cover about 0.4% of the sample.

Spanning cysteine to phenylalanine, the CDR3 consists of 15 amino acids. Just the 45-base CDR3 DNA is kept, in frame starting at base 1. Ends trimmed: V by 3 bases, J by 11 bases; bases unmatched to a gene: 13. The germline V gene supplies CDR1 LGHNA and CDR2 YNFKEQ. Healthy HIV-negative adults with no recently reported acute infections or vaccinations were included as donors. Every donor was a Caucasian adult living in Nashville, Tennessee, USA. CD4+ T cells were enriched through magnetic negative selection, after which naive cells were positively selected on CD45RA and the remaining negative fraction served as the memory subset. Blood was obtained by leukapheresis, after which PBMCs were separated by Ficoll-Histopaque density gradient centrifugation and cryopreserved in liquid nitrogen vapor phase. Purity and quantity of every magnetically sorted T cell population were checked by analytical flow cytometry. Genomic DNA was isolated from each sorted fraction and quantified by UV absorbance on a Nanodrop 2000c.

The sample comprised naive CD4+ T cells sorted from blood. The intended sense of this specimen's cell subset or site label: CD45RA+ positively selected. The TCR comes from a man aged 25-45 years in good health. The V and J segments used are TRBV4-2 and TRBJ1-5; TRBD1 fits 7 bases in the junction. The DNA sequence reads TGTGCCAGCAGCCACGGACAGGCGGAAGCGGGGTCCCAGCATTTT. Translation gives CASSHGQAEAGSQHF.